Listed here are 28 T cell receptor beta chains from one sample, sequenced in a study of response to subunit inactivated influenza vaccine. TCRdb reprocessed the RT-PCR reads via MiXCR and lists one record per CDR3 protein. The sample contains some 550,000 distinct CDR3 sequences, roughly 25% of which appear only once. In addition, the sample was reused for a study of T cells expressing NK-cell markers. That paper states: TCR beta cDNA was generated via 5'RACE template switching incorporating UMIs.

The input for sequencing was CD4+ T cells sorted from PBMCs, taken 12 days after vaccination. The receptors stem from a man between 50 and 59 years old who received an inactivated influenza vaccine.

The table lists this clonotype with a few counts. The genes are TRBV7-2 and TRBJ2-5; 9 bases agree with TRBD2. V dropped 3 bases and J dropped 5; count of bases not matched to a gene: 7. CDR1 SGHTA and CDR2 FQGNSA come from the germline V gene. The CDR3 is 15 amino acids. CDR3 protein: CASSFVAGVGETQYF. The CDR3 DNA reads TGTGCCAGCAGCTTCGTAGCGGGAGTTGGTGAGACCCAGTACTTC.

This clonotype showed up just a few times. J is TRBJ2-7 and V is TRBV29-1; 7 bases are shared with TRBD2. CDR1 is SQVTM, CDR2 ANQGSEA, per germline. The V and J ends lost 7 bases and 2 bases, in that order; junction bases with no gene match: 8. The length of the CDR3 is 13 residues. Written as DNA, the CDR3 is TGCAGCGCGGGGAGCGGGGTAACCTACGAGCAGTACTTC. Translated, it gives CSAGSGVTYEQYF.

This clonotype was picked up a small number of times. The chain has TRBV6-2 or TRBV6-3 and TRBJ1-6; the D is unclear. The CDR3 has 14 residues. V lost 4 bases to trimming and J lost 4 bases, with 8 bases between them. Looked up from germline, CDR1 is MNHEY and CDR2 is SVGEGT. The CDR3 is CASSSGLYNSPLHF. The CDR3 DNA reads TGTGCCAGCAGTTCCGGGCTTTATAATTCACCCCTCCACTTT.

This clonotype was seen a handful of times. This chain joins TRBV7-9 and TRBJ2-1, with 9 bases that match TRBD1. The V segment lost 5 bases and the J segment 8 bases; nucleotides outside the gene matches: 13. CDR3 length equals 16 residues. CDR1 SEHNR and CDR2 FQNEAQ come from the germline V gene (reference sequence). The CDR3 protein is CASSREPGQGVHEQFF. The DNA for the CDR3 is TGTGCCAGCAGCAGAGAACCGGGACAGGGTGTTCATGAGCAGTTCTTC.

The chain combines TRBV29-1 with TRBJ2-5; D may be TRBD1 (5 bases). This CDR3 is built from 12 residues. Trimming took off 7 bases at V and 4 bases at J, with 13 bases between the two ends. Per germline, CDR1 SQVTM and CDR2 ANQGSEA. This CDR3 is CSGHQGRETQYF. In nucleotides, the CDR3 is TGCAGCGGTCACCAGGGCAGAGAGACCCAGTACTTC.

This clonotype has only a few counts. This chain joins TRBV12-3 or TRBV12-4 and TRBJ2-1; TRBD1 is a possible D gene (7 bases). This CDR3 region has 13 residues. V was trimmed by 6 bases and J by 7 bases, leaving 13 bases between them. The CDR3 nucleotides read TGTGCCAGCAGCTTACAGGGGAGGAATGAGCAGTTCTTC. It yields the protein CASSLQGRNEQFF.

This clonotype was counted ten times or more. For the CDR3, the DNA is TGTGCCAGCACCTACGTCGGCAGCAATGAGCAGTTCTTC. Translated: CASTYVGSNEQFF. V is TRBV7-8 and J is TRBJ2-1, with D uncertain. Germline lookup yields CDR1 SGHVS and CDR2 FQNEAQ. V lost 7 bases to trimming and J lost 6 bases, with 13 bases between them. This CDR3 contains 13 residues. The whole variable domain, filled in from reference TRBV7-8 and TRBJ2-1, reads GAGVSQSPRYKVAKRGQDVALRCDPISGHVSLFWYQQALGQGPEFLTYFQNEAQLDKSGLPSDRFFAERPEGSVSTLKIQRTQQEDSAVYLCASTYVGSNEQFFGPGTRLTVL.

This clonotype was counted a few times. DNA for the CDR3: TGTGCCAGCAGTTTAAGTCAGTCATCAAATCAGCCCCAGCATTTT. Translation gives CASSLSQSSNQPQHF. The rearrangement links TRBV12-3 or TRBV12-4 to TRBJ1-5; D gene uncertain. The germline V and J ends were trimmed by 2 bases and 4 bases, with 12 bases remaining between them. The CDR3 covers 15 residues.

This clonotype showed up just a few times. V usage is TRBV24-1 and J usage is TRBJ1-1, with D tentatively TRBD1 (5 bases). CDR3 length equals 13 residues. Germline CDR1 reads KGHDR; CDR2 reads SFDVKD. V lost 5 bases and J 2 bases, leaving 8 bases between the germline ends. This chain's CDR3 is CATSAGFNTEAFF. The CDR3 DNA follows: TGTGCCACCAGTGCAGGGTTTAACACTGAAGCTTTCTTT.

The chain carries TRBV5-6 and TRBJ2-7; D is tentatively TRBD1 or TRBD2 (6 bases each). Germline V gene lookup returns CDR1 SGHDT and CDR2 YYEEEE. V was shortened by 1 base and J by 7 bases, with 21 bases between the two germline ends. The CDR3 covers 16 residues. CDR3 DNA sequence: TGTGCCAGCAGCTTGAAAGGGGGACTGGGCGTAGAGGAGCAGTACTTC. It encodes CASSLKGGLGVEEQYF.

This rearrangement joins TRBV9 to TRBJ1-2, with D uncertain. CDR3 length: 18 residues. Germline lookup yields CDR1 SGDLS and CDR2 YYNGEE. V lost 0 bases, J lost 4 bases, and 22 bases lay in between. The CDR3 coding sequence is TGTGCCAGCAGCGTAGAGCCGGCCACTAGATCCCAGGTCTATGGCTACACCTTC. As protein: CASSVEPATRSQVYGYTF.

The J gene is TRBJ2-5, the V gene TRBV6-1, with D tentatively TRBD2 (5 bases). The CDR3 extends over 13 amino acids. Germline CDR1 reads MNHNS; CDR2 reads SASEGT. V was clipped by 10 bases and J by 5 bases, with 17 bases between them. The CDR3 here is CATTRRGWETQYF. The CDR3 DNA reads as TGTGCCACCACCCGACGGGGATGGGAGACCCAGTACTTC.

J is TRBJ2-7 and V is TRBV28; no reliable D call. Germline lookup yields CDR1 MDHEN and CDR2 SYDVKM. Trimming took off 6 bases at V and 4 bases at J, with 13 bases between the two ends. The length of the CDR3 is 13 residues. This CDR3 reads CASSRSASYEQYF. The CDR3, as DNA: TGTGCCAGCAGCCGGTCGGCTTCGTACGAGCAGTACTTC. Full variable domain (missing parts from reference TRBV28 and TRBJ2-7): DVKVTQSSRYLVKRTGEKVFLECVQDMDHENMFWYRQDPGLGLRLIYFSYDVKMKEKGDIPEGYSVSREKKERFSLILESASTNQTSMYLCASSRSASYEQYFGPGTRLTVT.

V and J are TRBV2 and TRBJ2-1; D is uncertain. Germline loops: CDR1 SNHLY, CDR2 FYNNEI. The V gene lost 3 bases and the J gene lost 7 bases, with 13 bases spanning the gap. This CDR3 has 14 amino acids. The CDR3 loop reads CASSDVLIVNEQFF. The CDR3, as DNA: TGTGCCAGCAGTGACGTCCTTATCGTGAATGAGCAGTTCTTC.

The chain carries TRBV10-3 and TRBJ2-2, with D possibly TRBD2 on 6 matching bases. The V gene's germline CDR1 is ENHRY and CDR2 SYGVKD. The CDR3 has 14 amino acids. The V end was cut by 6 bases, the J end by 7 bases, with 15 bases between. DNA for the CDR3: TGTGCCATCAGCGGAGGGTTGATAGACGGGGAGCTGTTTTTT. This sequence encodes CAISGGLIDGELFF.

The CDR3 is CASSLGASGGTSTQYF. The CDR3 DNA reads TGTGCCAGCAGCTTAGGAGCCAGCGGGGGGACGTCTACGCAGTATTTT. The rearrangement links TRBV7-2 to TRBJ2-3; 9 bases align to TRBD2. J lost 8 bases, V lost 1 base, and 10 bases had no gene match. Germline lookup yields CDR1 SGHTA and CDR2 FQGNSA. The CDR3 spans 16 residues.

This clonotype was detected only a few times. The CDR3 nucleotides are TGTGCCAGCAGTGATGACAGGGTGGGCAATCAGCCCCAGCATTTT. As protein: CASSDDRVGNQPQHF. The gene calls are TRBV25-1 and TRBJ1-5, with TRBD1 identical over 7 bases. Germline trimming cut 3 bases from V and 2 bases from J; bases unmatched to any gene: 4. The CDR3 extends over 15 amino acids. Per germline, CDR1 MGHDK and CDR2 SYGVNS.

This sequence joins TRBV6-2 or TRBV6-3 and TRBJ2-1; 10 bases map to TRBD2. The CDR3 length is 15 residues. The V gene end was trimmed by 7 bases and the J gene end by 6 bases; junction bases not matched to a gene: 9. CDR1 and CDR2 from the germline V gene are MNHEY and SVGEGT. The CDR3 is CASIPSGRAVNEQFF. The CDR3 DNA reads TGTGCCAGCATCCCGAGCGGGAGGGCCGTCAATGAGCAGTTCTTC.

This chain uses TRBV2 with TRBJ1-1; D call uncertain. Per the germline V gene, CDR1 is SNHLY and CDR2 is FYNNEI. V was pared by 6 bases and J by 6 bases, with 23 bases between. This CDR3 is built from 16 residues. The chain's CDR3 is CASRPTPGRIDAEAFF. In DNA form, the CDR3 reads TGTGCCAGCAGACCTACTCCCGGAAGAATCGACGCTGAAGCTTTCTTT. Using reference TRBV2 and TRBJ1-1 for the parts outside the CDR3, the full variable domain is EPEVTQTPSHQVTQMGQEVILRCVPISNHLYFYWYRQILGQKVEFLVSFYNNEISEKSEIFDDQFSVERPDGSNFTLKIRSTKLEDSAMYFCASRPTPGRIDAEAFFGQGTRLTVV.

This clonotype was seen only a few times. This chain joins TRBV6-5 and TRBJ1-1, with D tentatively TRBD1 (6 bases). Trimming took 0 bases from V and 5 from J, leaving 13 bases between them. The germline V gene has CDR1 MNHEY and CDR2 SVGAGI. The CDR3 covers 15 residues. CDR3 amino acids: CASSYSLQGGTEAFF. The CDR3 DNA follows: TGTGCCAGCAGTTACTCGTTACAGGGCGGTACTGAAGCTTTCTTT.

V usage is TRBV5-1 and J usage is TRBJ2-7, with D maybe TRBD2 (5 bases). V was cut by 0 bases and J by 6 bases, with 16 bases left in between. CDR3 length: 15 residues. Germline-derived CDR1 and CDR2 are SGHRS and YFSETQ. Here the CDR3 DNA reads TGCGCCAGCAGCTTGGATAGAGGAGGCCCCAGCGAGCAGTACTTC. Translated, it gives CASSLDRGGPSEQYF. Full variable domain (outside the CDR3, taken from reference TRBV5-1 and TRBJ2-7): KAGVTQTPRYLIKTRGQQVTLSCSPISGHRSVSWYQQTPGQGLQFLFEYFSETQRNKGNFPGRFSGRQFSNSRSEMNVSTLELGDSALYLCASSLDRGGPSEQYFGPGTRLTVT.

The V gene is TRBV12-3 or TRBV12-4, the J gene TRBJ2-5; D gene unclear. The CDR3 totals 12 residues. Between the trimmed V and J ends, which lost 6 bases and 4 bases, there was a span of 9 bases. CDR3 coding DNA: TGTGCCAGCAGCCCCAACGTAGAGACCCAGTACTTC. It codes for CASSPNVETQYF.

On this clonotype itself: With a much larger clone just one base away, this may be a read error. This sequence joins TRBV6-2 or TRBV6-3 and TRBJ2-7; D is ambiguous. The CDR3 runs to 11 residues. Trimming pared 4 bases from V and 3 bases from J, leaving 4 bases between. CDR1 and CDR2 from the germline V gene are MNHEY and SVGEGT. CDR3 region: CASSWHYEQYF. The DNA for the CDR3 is TGTGCCAGCAGTTGGCACTACGAGCAGTACTTC.

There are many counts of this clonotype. The CDR3 loop reads CASSQEGDSNEKLFF. DNA for the CDR3: TGTGCCAGCAGCCAAGAAGGGGACTCCAATGAAAAACTGTTTTTT. The chain employs TRBV4-2 and TRBJ1-4, with D maybe TRBD1 (5 bases). This CDR3 is built from 15 residues. The ends were cut back, 0 bases at V and 5 bases at J, with 10 bases in the middle. The V gene's germline CDR1 is LGHNA and CDR2 YNFKEQ.

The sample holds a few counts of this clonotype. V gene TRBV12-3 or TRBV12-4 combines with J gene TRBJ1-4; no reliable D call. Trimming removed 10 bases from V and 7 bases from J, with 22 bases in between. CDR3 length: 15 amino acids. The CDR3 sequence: CATRAFAGSPEKLFF. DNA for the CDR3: TGTGCCACCAGAGCATTCGCAGGCTCCCCTGAAAAACTGTTTTTT.

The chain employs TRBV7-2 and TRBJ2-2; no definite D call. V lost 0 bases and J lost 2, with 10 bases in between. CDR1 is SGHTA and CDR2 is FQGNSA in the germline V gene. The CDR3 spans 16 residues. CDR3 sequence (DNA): TGTGCCAGCAGCTTAGCACTCGCACCTAACACCGGGGAGCTGTTTTTT. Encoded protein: CASSLALAPNTGELFF. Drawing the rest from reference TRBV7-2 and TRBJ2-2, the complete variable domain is GAGVSQSPSNKVTEKGKDVELRCDPISGHTALYWYRQSLGQGLEFLIYFQGNSAPDKSGLPSDRFSAERTGGSVSTLTIQRTQQEDSAVYLCASSLALAPNTGELFFGEGSRLTVL.

The DNA of the CDR3 is TGTGCCTGGTCTGAAAATAGCAATCAGCCCCAGCATTTT. It encodes CAWSENSNQPQHF. This chain joins TRBV30 and TRBJ1-5; no definite D call. CDR3 length equals 13 residues. The V end lost 5 bases, the J end lost 0 bases, and 8 bases lay between the germline ends. CDR1 is GTSNPN and CDR2 is SVGIG in the germline V gene (reference sequence).

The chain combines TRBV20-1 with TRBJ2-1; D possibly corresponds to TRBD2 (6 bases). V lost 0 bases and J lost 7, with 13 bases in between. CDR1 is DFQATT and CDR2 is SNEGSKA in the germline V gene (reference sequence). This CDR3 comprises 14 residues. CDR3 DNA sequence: TGCAGTGCTAGAGATGGAGGTAGCGGAAATGAGCAGTTCTTC. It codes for CSARDGGSGNEQFF.